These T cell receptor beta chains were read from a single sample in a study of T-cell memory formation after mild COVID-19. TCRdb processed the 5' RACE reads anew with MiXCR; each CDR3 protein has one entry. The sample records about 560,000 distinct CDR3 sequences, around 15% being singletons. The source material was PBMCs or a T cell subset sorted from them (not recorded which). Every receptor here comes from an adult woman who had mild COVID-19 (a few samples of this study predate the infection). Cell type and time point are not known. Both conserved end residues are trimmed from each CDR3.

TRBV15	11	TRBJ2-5	ATKTGVQETQY
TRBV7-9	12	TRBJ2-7	ASSLSDRVNEQY
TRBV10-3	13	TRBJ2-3	AISETGGLSDTQY
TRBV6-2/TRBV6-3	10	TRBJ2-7	ASSGITYEQY
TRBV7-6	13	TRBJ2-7	ASSLGGAGVYEQY
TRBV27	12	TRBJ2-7	ASSLFGQNYEQY
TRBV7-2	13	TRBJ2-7	ASSYRDLGPYEQY
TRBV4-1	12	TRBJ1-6	ASSQAGRDSPLH
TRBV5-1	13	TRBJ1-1	ASSLANGGNTEAF
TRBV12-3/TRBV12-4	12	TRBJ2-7	ASSFIGATYEQY
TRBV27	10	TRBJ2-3	ASRTAGDTQY
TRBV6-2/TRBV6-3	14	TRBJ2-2	ASSLPTGLMNGELF
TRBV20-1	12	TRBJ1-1	SARMGHLLTEAF
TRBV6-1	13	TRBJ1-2	ASSEALGQLYGYT
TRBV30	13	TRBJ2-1	AWSQGLAGVDEQF
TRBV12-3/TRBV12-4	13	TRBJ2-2	ASSFWPENTGELF
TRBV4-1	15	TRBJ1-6	ASSQDVSSSYNSPLH
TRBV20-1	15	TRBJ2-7	SATVGDLAGAFYEQY
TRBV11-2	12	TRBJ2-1	ASSLDASGRKQF
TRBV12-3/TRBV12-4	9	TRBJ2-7	ASSLAAEQY
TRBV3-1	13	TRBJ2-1	ASSPTQTVYNEQF
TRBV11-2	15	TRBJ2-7	ASSPTSGGRSSYEQY